The 30 T cell receptor beta chains reported below all come from one sample, sequenced in a study of shared clonotypes between healthy human individuals. The protocol was immunoSEQ multiplex PCR, while the TCRdb copy is restricted to in-frame clones and leaves out a portion. The sample yields 2 million or so clones, roughly 94% seen once. Sequencing was carried out using naive CD4+ T cells sorted from blood. As to subset: CD45RA+ positively selected. Every receptor here comes from a man younger than 35 in good health.

This chain connects TRBV6-1 to TRBJ1-1; D gene unclear. This CDR3 is 12 amino acids long. With 7 bases removed from V and 6 bases from J, the gap between germline ends came to 12 bases. Germline V gives CDR1 MNHNS, CDR2 SASEGT. The CDR3 sequence is CASKFGNPEAFF. The CDR3 DNA is TGTGCCAGCAAGTTCGGTAACCCTGAAGCTTTCTTT.

This clone was recorded once. The V call is TRBV20-1, the J call TRBJ2-1; no reliable D call. The germline V gene encodes CDR1 DFQATT and CDR2 SNEGSKA (reference sequence). This CDR3 comprises 10 residues. The V gene lost 3 bases and the J gene lost 9 bases, with 6 bases spanning the gap. In DNA form, the CDR3 reads TGCAGTGCTAGCCCTAGTGAGCAGTTCTTC. This sequence encodes CSASPSEQFF.

DNA of the CDR3: TGTGCCAGCAGCTCCAGGGGTACCTATCATGGCTACACCTTC. Protein sequence: CASSSRGTYHGYTF. The chain employs TRBV11-2 and TRBJ1-2; perhaps TRBD1 as D (6 bases). This CDR3 has 14 residues. The V gene lost 4 bases and the J gene lost 6 bases, with 15 bases spanning the gap. CDR1 is SGHAT, CDR2 FQNNGV, per germline.

A note on this clone: One junction end does not reproduce the germline sequence, and a read error may be involved. The V and J genes are TRBV2 and TRBJ2-7; TRBD2 matches at 8 bases. There are 14 residues in the CDR3. Germline loops: CDR1 SNHLY, CDR2 FYNNEI. CDR3 sequence reads: CASSEWTSSHEQYF. In nucleotides, the CDR3 is TGTGCCAGCAGTGAATGGACTAGCTCCCACGAGCAGTACTTC.

This CDR3 reads CASTLPGMRAFF. In DNA, the CDR3 is TGTGCCAGCACCCTACCAGGAATGCGTGCTTTCTTT. The chain has TRBV28 and TRBJ1-1; D unresolved. Germline assignment: CDR1 MDHEN and CDR2 SYDVKM. The length of the CDR3 is 12 residues. The V end lost 7 bases, the J end lost 11 bases, and 17 bases lay between the germline ends.

CDR3 sequence: CASSLGLAVYNEQFF. The CDR3 coding sequence is TGTGCCAGCAGCCTCGGACTAGCGGTATACAATGAGCAGTTCTTC. This rearrangement joins TRBV5-4 to TRBJ2-1; 10 bases are a match to TRBD2. The germline CDR1 and CDR2 sequences are SGHNT and YYREEE (reference sequence). The CDR3 runs to 15 residues. The trim removed 4 bases at V and 4 bases at J, leaving 5 bases unmatched.

This clone occurred once. This sequence joins TRBV7-9 and TRBJ2-3; 7 bases match TRBD2. J was trimmed by 2 bases and V by 5 bases; bases with no gene match: 7. The germline CDR1 and CDR2 sequences are SEHNR and FQNEAQ (reference sequence). This CDR3 has 15 amino acids. CDR3 sequence: CASSTGTTYTDTQYF. CDR3 DNA: TGTGCCAGCAGCACCGGGACTACCTACACAGATACGCAGTATTTT. Drawing the rest from reference TRBV7-9 and TRBJ2-3, the complete variable domain is DTGVSQNPRHKITKRGQNVTFRCDPISEHNRLYWYRQTLGQGPEFLTYFQNEAQLEKSRLLSDRFSAERPKGSFSTLEIQRTEQGDSAMYLCASSTGTTYTDTQYFGPGTRLTVL.

The chain combines TRBV28 with TRBJ1-1, with TRBD1 matching 9 bases. The CDR3 covers 15 residues. Germline lookup yields CDR1 MDHEN and CDR2 SYDVKM. J lost 5 bases, V lost 5 bases, and 9 bases had no gene match. The DNA of the CDR3 is TGTGCCAGCAGTGTAAGACAGGGGGTAAGAACTGAAGCTTTCTTT. Protein sequence: CASSVRQGVRTEAFF.

The rearrangement uses TRBV6-5 and TRBJ2-7; TRBD2 matches 9 bases. V shed 4 bases, J shed 2 bases, and the junction held 9 bases outside the gene matches. Germline V gene sequence: CDR1 MNHEY, CDR2 SVGAGI. The CDR3 length is 16 residues. The CDR3 spells CASSWASGNAAYEQYF. For the CDR3, the DNA is TGTGCCAGCAGTTGGGCTAGCGGGAACGCAGCCTACGAGCAGTACTTC.

V and J are TRBV14 and TRBJ2-5, with 8 nucleotides matching TRBD1. V lost 2 bases, J lost 3 bases, and 8 bases stayed unmatched. Germline loops: CDR1 SGHDN, CDR2 FVKESK. The CDR3 has 16 residues. The CDR3 loop is CASSQKADRVKETQYF. Here the CDR3 DNA reads TGTGCCAGCAGCCAAAAAGCGGACAGGGTAAAAGAGACCCAGTACTTC.

This chain joins TRBV18 and TRBJ1-1; TRBD1 matches 10 bases. The CDR3 loop spans 16 amino acids. V dropped 5 bases and J dropped 0; count of bases not matched to a gene: 6. Germline values: CDR1 KGHSH, CDR2 LQKENI. The CDR3, as DNA: TGTGCCAGCTCATCGACAGGGGGCCCTATGAACACTGAAGCTTTCTTT. This codes for CASSSTGGPMNTEAFF.

This rearrangement joins TRBV4-3 to TRBJ2-2; 7 positions agree with TRBD1. The V gene's germline CDR1 is LGHNA and CDR2 YSLEER. The junction had 8 bases not matched to a gene; V was cut back by 3 bases and J by 7 bases. This CDR3 contains 15 residues. Here the CDR3 reads CASSQKTGKIGELFF. CDR3 DNA sequence: TGCGCCAGCAGCCAGAAGACAGGGAAAATCGGGGAGCTGTTTTTT.

Of note for this clone: The same CDR3 is also encoded by other DNA sequences in this sample. V and J are TRBV5-4 and TRBJ2-3, with a tentative D call TRBD2 (6 bases). Germline CDR1 and CDR2: SGHNT and YYREEE (reference sequence). Trimming left V 4 bases short and J 1 base short, with 13 bases between. CDR3 length: 15 amino acids. The CDR3 reads CASSPSGGGTDTQYF. In DNA form, the CDR3 reads TGTGCCAGCAGCCCCTCAGGCGGGGGCACAGATACGCAGTATTTT.

The chain carries TRBV4-1 and TRBJ1-6; D is uncertain. Germline values: CDR1 MGHRA, CDR2 YSYEKL. V lost 3 bases, J lost 7 bases, and 13 bases lay in between. This CDR3 has 15 residues. CDR3 region: CASSHTGNRNSPLHF. The CDR3 coding sequence is TGCGCCAGCAGCCATACTGGAAACCGCAATTCACCCCTCCACTTT.

The sample holds a few counts of this clone. A read error may be the cause here, since a much bigger clone is one base away. The CDR3 reads CASSLESASPYEQYF. Here the CDR3 DNA reads TGTGCCAGCAGCTTAGAGTCAGCGAGCCCCTACGAGCAGTACTTC. The chain has TRBV11-1 and TRBJ2-7; D unclear. Trimming pared 1 base from V and 2 bases from J, leaving 12 bases between. The germline gives CDR1 SGHAT, CDR2 FQDESV (reference sequence). There are 15 residues in the CDR3.

This chain connects TRBV5-6 to TRBJ1-1, with D uncertain. Germline V gene data show CDR1 as SGHDT and CDR2 as YYEEEE. The length of the CDR3 is 16 residues. Trimming stripped 0 bases from V and 5 bases from J, with 17 bases between. CDR3 in amino acids: CASSLGSEGRGTEAFF. CDR3 in DNA: TGTGCCAGCAGCTTGGGCTCGGAAGGGAGAGGGACTGAAGCTTTCTTT.

The chain couples TRBV14 to TRBJ2-7; a possible D gene is TRBD2 (6 bases). CDR3 length: 15 residues. CDR1 and CDR2 from the germline V gene are SGHDN and FVKESK. Trimming shortened V by 4 bases and J by 0 bases, and 13 bases separated the two germline ends. This CDR3 is CASSLSGGNSYEQYF. CDR3 nucleotides: TGTGCCAGCAGCCTCTCCGGGGGAAACTCCTACGAGCAGTACTTC.

V and J are TRBV25-1 and TRBJ2-7, with D tentatively TRBD1 or TRBD2 (5 bases each). There are 14 residues in the CDR3. Trimming took off 4 bases at V and 3 bases at J, with 13 bases between the two ends. The germline CDR1 and CDR2 sequences are MGHDK and SYGVNS. As DNA, the CDR3 is TGTGCCAGCAGTGGCCCCGGGGCCCGCTACGAGCAGTACTTC. Translated: CASSGPGARYEQYF.

The V call is TRBV5-6, the J call TRBJ1-1, with D possibly matching TRBD1 (6 bases). Germline CDR1 SGHDT, CDR2 YYEEEE. The CDR3 contains 12 residues. The V and J ends lost 7 bases and 4 bases respectively, with 11 bases between them. CDR3 DNA sequence: TGTGCCAGCCATGGACAGCTCACTGAAGCTTTCTTT. Translating gives CASHGQLTEAFF.

The rearrangement links TRBV18 to TRBJ2-3; 13 bases align to TRBD2. The ends lost 3 bases at V and 1 base at J; junction bases unmatched: 10. Germline assignment: CDR1 KGHSH and CDR2 LQKENI. The CDR3 is made up of 19 amino acids. CDR3 sequence reads: CASSPIRTSGSSGTDTQYF. The CDR3 nucleotides are TGTGCCAGCTCACCGATCAGGACTAGCGGGAGCTCTGGCACAGATACGCAGTATTTT.

This clone showed up just a few times. V usage is TRBV10-3 and J usage is TRBJ1-2; no reliable D call. The germline gives CDR1 ENHRY, CDR2 SYGVKD. Trimming removed 2 bases at V and 2 bases at J, with 9 bases between. The CDR3 spans 14 residues. The chain's CDR3 is CAISEEGRNYGYTF. The CDR3 DNA reads TGTGCCATCAGTGAGGAGGGTCGGAACTATGGCTACACCTTC.

The V and J genes are TRBV9 and TRBJ1-4; D unresolved. The CDR3 totals 14 residues. V was clipped by 0 bases and J by 5 bases, with 8 bases between them. Germline V gene lookup returns CDR1 SGDLS and CDR2 YYNGEE. The DNA for the CDR3 is TGTGCCAGCAGCGTAGCCCCGAACAATGAAAAACTGTTTTTT. It is translated as CASSVAPNNEKLFF.

This chain connects TRBV5-4 to TRBJ2-7; 9 bases align to TRBD1. The germline V gene encodes CDR1 SGHNT and CDR2 YYREEE (reference sequence). V shed 0 bases and J 1 base; nucleotides not matched to a gene: 5. The CDR3 is made up of 16 amino acids. This chain's CDR3 is CASSLGSGQGSYEQYF. The CDR3 bases are TGTGCCAGCAGCTTGGGGAGCGGACAGGGGTCCTACGAGCAGTACTTC.

The chain employs TRBV5-6 and TRBJ1-1, with D perhaps matching TRBD1 (5 bases). Germline loops: CDR1 SGHDT, CDR2 YYEEEE. V lost 4 bases to trimming and J lost 7 bases, with 14 bases between them. This CDR3 has 13 amino acids. In DNA form, the CDR3 reads TGTGCCAGCAGCCCTGACAGAGGCTATGAAGCTTTCTTT. It is translated as CASSPDRGYEAFF.

J is TRBJ2-1 and V is TRBV6-6; no clear D. Germline assignment: CDR1 MNHNY and CDR2 SVGAGI (reference sequence). Deletions cut 3 bases from V and 7 bases from J, with 4 bases between. The CDR3 runs 11 residues. The CDR3: CASSYINEQFF. CDR3 nucleotides: TGTGCCAGCAGTTATATAAATGAGCAGTTCTTC.

The chain uses TRBV10-3 and TRBJ1-4, with a possible D match to TRBD1 (5 bases). Germline V CDR1 and CDR2: ENHRY, SYGVKD. CDR3 length: 18 residues. V lost 5 bases, J lost 1 base, and 20 bases lay in between. The CDR3 sequence is CAISSTWVPGGTNEKLFF. The DNA for the CDR3 is TGTGCCATCAGTTCTACCTGGGTCCCGGGGGGAACTAATGAAAAACTGTTTTTT.

A note on this clone: Other DNA sequences from this sample encode an identical CDR3 as well. The chain recombines TRBV19 with TRBJ2-7, with TRBD1 matching 10 bases. The CDR3 is 14 residues long. With 6 bases clipped from V and 1 base from J, the junction kept 3 bases outside the gene matches. CDR1 and CDR2 from the germline V gene are LNHDA and SQIVND (reference sequence). CDR3 loop: CASRPGQGSYEQYF. CDR3 nucleotide sequence: TGTGCCAGTAGGCCGGGACAGGGGTCCTACGAGCAGTACTTC.

The chain has TRBV21-1 and TRBJ2-7. TRBV21-1 is listed as a pseudogene. This CDR3 is 14 amino acids long. The CDR3 loop is CATPLAPRDREQYF. The CDR3 DNA sequence: TGTGCCACACCCCTGGCGCCCAGAGATAGGGAGCAGTACTTC.

This chain connects TRBV18 to TRBJ1-2; D is ambiguous. The CDR3 is 12 residues long. Trimming left V 5 bases short and J 5 bases short, with 9 bases between. CDR1 is KGHSH and CDR2 is LQKENI in the germline V gene. The CDR3 DNA reads as TGTGCCAGCTCATCCAGCTATTATGGCTACACCTTC. The encoded protein is CASSSSYYGYTF.

The rearrangement joins TRBV5-1 to TRBJ2-5, with a weak D call TRBD1 (6 bases). The CDR3 consists of 15 residues. Trimming cost V 0 bases and J 4 bases, with 13 bases left between them. Looked up from germline, CDR1 is SGHRS and CDR2 is YFSETQ. The CDR3 DNA reads TGCGCCAGCAGCTTGGCAGGGGAAGGGAGAGAGACCCAGTACTTC. Protein sequence: CASSLAGEGRETQYF.